Listed below are T cell receptor beta chains from one sample, sequenced in a study of shared clonotypes between healthy human individuals. Data came from immunoSEQ multiplex PCR; TCRdb stores just in-frame clones and leaves some out. The table lists 2 million to 2.5 million clones, 93% of them singletons. Input material: naive CD8+ T cells from PBMCs. The receptor set was obtained from a young man in good health. Some clones in this sample may be carry-over from other donors' samples. Both conserved end residues are part of each CDR3. The order of the fields is V gene, CDR3 length, J gene, D gene, clone size, CDR3 DNA, CDR3 protein. D genes are given only for firm matches. Rows may omit the clone size; those that give it use once, few, many or a size class.

V: TRBV5-4
length: 15
J: TRBJ2-3
D: TRBD2
size: -
DNA: TGTGCCAGCAGCCCGGGACTAGCGGGAGGGCCTGGTCAGTATTTT
CDR3: CASSPGLAGGPGQYF

V: TRBV28
length: 12
J: TRBJ1-5
D: -
size: -
DNA: TGTGCCAGCAGTTTACACCGGGACACCGTACATTTT
CDR3: CASSLHRDTVHF

V: TRBV11-2
length: 15
J: TRBJ2-7
D: -
size: -
DNA: TGTGCCAGCAGCTTGGGTCCGGGATCGACCTACGAGCAGTACTTC
CDR3: CASSLGPGSTYEQYF

V: TRBV5-8
length: 15
J: TRBJ2-7
D: -
size: once
DNA: TGTGCCAGCAGCCGTCGGTCGCAGGTGAACTACGAGCAGTACTTC
CDR3: CASSRRSQVNYEQYF

V: TRBV28
length: 15
J: TRBJ2-1
D: -
size: once
DNA: TGTGCCAGCAGTTTATCCCCTCCAGACGGACAGGAGCAGTTCTTC
CDR3: CASSLSPPDGQEQFF

V: TRBV9
length: 16
J: TRBJ2-1
D: TRBD1
size: -
DNA: TGTGCCAGCAGCGTAGAACGGGACAGCCTGGACAATGAGCAGTTCTTC
CDR3: CASSVERDSLDNEQFF

V: TRBV7-9
length: 15
J: TRBJ2-1
D: TRBD2
size: -
DNA: TGTGCCAGCAGCCCTGAACTAGCGGGAGTCGGTGAGCAGTTCTTC
CDR3: CASSPELAGVGEQFF

V: TRBV27
length: 13
J: TRBJ2-1
D: -
size: -
DNA: TGTGCCAGCGGGGGTAGGAGGGACAATGAGCAGTTCTTC
CDR3: CASGGRRDNEQFF

V: TRBV7-8
length: 15
J: TRBJ2-3
D: -
size: -
DNA: TGTGCCAGCAGCTTATCAGGGGTTAGCACAGATACGCAGTATTTT
CDR3: CASSLSGVSTDTQYF

V: TRBV6-1
length: 14
J: TRBJ1-6
D: -
size: -
DNA: TGTGCCAGCAGTGAACGGGGCACGGTCTATACCCTCCACTTT
CDR3: CASSERGTVYTLHF

V: TRBV7-6
length: 14
J: TRBJ2-5
D: TRBD2
size: -
DNA: TGTGCCAGCAGCTTAGTCGGGAGGAAAGAGACCCAGTACTTC
CDR3: CASSLVGRKETQYF

V: TRBV4-1
length: 16
J: TRBJ2-2
D: TRBD1
size: few
DNA: TGCGCCAGCAGCCGCGGGACAGGGTTAGGTACCGGGGAGCTGTTTTTT
CDR3: CASSRGTGLGTGELFF

V: TRBV10-3
length: 19
J: TRBJ2-1
D: TRBD2
size: -
DNA: TGTGCCATCAGTGAGTCGATAGACCAGACTAGCGGGAGGGCGGCTGAGCAGTTCTTC
CDR3: CAISESIDQTSGRAAEQFF

V: TRBV5-4
length: 12
J: TRBJ2-1
D: -
size: -
DNA: TGTGCCAGCAGCTGGGAAAGGGTGGAGCAGTTCTTC
CDR3: CASSWERVEQFF

V: TRBV5-4
length: 12
J: TRBJ2-7
D: -
size: -
DNA: TGTGCCAGCAGCTTGAGGGGCTACGAGCAGTACTTC
CDR3: CASSLRGYEQYF

V: TRBV28
length: 14
J: TRBJ2-7
D: TRBD1
size: -
DNA: TGTGCCAGCAGTACGTGGACAGGGGTGAACGAGCAGTACTTC
CDR3: CASSTWTGVNEQYF

V: TRBV2
length: 15
J: TRBJ2-7
D: -
size: -
DNA: TGTGCCAGCAGTGAAGAAGCAATCACCTCCTACGAGCAGTACTTC
CDR3: CASSEEAITSYEQYF

V: TRBV5-4
length: 13
J: TRBJ1-2
D: -
size: -
DNA: TGTGCCAGCAGCTTGGTAACAGGGTATGGCTACACCTTC
CDR3: CASSLVTGYGYTF

V: TRBV27
length: 13
J: TRBJ2-7
D: -
size: -
DNA: TGTGCCAGCAGTTTATCTGCCCTCTACGAGCAGTACTTC
CDR3: CASSLSALYEQYF

V: TRBV21-1
length: 18
J: TRBJ1-2
D: -
size: -
DNA: TGTGCCAGCACGATCCGGCCGGGGTCGGGTTCACGTAACTATGGCTACACCTTC
CDR3: CASTIRPGSGSRNYGYTF

V: TRBV7-6
length: 15
J: TRBJ1-2
D: -
size: -
DNA: TGTGCCAGCAGCCCGTTTAACAGGGATTCCTATGGCTACACCTTC
CDR3: CASSPFNRDSYGYTF

V: TRBV13
length: 14
J: TRBJ2-3
D: -
size: -
DNA: TGTGCCAGCAGCCCCGGAGGGGTCCGGCATACGCAGTATTTT
CDR3: CASSPGGVRHTQYF

V: TRBV13
length: 13
J: TRBJ1-1
D: -
size: -
DNA: TGTGCCAGCAGCTTAGAGGGTCGCACTGAAGCTTTCTTT
CDR3: CASSLEGRTEAFF

V: TRBV27
length: 15
J: TRBJ2-3
D: -
size: -
DNA: TGTGCCAGCAGTCCGCGAGCCAGCGGCACAGATACGCAGTATTTT
CDR3: CASSPRASGTDTQYF

V: TRBV6-5
length: 14
J: TRBJ2-1
D: -
size: -
DNA: TGTGCCAGCAGTCAGAAGGACGGGTGGTATGAGCAGTTCTTC
CDR3: CASSQKDGWYEQFF

V: TRBV5-6
length: 11
J: TRBJ2-3
D: -
size: -
DNA: TGTGCCAGCAGCTTGTCAGATACGCAGTATTTT
CDR3: CASSLSDTQYF

V: TRBV9
length: 14
J: TRBJ2-7
D: TRBD1
size: -
DNA: TGTGCCAGCAGCGTCGGACAGGGAACCTACGAGCAGTACTTC
CDR3: CASSVGQGTYEQYF

V: TRBV5-8
length: 14
J: TRBJ1-2
D: -
size: -
DNA: TGTGCCAGCCGCCAAGGACGGCTTAACTATGGCTACACCTTC
CDR3: CASRQGRLNYGYTF

V: TRBV7-6
length: 12
J: TRBJ2-1
D: -
size: -
DNA: TGTGCCAGCAGCTTAGGCTACAATGAGCAGTTCTTC
CDR3: CASSLGYNEQFF